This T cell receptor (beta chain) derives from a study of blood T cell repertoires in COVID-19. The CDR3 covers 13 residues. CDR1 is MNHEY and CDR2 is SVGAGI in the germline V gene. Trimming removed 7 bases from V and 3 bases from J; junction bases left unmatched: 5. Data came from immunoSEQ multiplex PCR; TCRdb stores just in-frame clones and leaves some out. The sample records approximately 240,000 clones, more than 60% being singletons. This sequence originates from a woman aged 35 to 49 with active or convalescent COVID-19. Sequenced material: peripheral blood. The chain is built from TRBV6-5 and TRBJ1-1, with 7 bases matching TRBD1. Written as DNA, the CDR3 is TGTGCCAGCAACCCTACAGGGGACACTGAAGCTTTCTTT. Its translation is CASNPTGDTEAFF.